The 27 T cell receptor beta chains given below trace back to one sample, sequenced in a study of shared clonotypes between healthy human individuals. The method was immunoSEQ multiplex PCR; TCRdb's version includes in-frame clones alone and lacks a portion of them. The repertoire includes approximately 2.1 million clones, approximately 95% of them detected once, and 0.3% to 0.4% sits in the top ten. Material for sequencing was naive CD4+ T cells from PBMCs. Subset described: CD45RA+ positively selected. Receptors originate from a man between 18 and 35 years old in good health. Some clones in this sample may be carry-over from other donors' samples.

In regard to this clone: Other DNA sequences in this sample translate to the same CDR3. The gene calls are TRBV6-5 and TRBJ2-3; D remains ambiguous. Per germline, CDR1 MNHEY and CDR2 SVGAGI. The CDR3 contains 13 residues. The V end lost 2 bases, the J end lost 2 bases, and 5 bases lay between the germline ends. The CDR3: CASSYGDTDTQYF. For the CDR3, the DNA is TGTGCCAGCAGTTACGGGGACACAGATACGCAGTATTTT.

The rearrangement uses TRBV25-1 and TRBJ1-5, with 8 nucleotides matching TRBD1. This CDR3 contains 14 residues. Germline CDR1 is MGHDK and CDR2 is SYGVNS. The ends lost 5 bases at V and 4 bases at J; junction bases unmatched: 4. The CDR3 sequence: CASSKTGVNQPQHF. The CDR3 DNA sequence: TGTGCCAGCAGTAAGACAGGGGTTAATCAGCCCCAGCATTTT. Looking up the rest from reference TRBV25-1 and TRBJ1-5 gives the full variable domain: EADIYQTPRYLVIGTGKKITLECSQTMGHDKMYWYQQDPGMELHLIHYSYGVNSTEKGDLSSESTVSRIRTEHFPLTLESARPSHTSQYLCASSKTGVNQPQHFGDGTRLSIL.

The chain employs TRBV18 and TRBJ1-4, with D uncertain. Germline V gives CDR1 KGHSH, CDR2 LQKENI. V was shortened by 6 bases and J by 4 bases, with 24 bases between the two germline ends. The CDR3 runs 18 residues. CDR3 DNA sequence: TGTGCCAGCTCCTTACAGTCAACCTCGACCCTAAATAATGAAAAACTGTTTTTT. This translates into CASSLQSTSTLNNEKLFF.

This CDR3 reads CASSLGQLYYEQYF. The CDR3 coding sequence is TGTGCCAGCAGCTTAGGACAGTTGTACTACGAGCAGTACTTC. The chain links TRBV7-2 to TRBJ2-5; D is perhaps TRBD1 (5 bases). The J call may be wrong; the DNA end is better matched by TRBJ2-7. Germline V lookup: CDR1 SGHTA, CDR2 FQGNSA. The CDR3 is 14 residues long.

The rearrangement joins TRBV6-1 to TRBJ1-5; D gene ambiguous. The ends were cut back, 0 bases at V and 3 bases at J, with 9 bases in the middle. The CDR3 has 15 amino acids. Germline-derived CDR1 and CDR2 are MNHNS and SASEGT. CDR3 sequence reads: CASSEAGLYNQPQHF. CDR3 bases: TGTGCCAGCAGTGAAGCGGGCCTTTACAATCAGCCCCAGCATTTT.

This chain connects TRBV5-6 to TRBJ2-7, with 13 bases fitting TRBD2. This CDR3 has 17 residues. V was pared by 0 bases and J by 6 bases, with 9 bases of the junction left unmatched. CDR1 is SGHDT and CDR2 is YYEEEE in the germline V gene. This CDR3 reads CASSLAWTSGSLGEQYF. The CDR3 DNA is TGTGCCAGCAGCTTGGCCTGGACTAGCGGGAGTCTCGGCGAGCAGTACTTC.

The V and J genes are TRBV5-1 and TRBJ2-2, with D possibly matching TRBD2 (7 bases). The length of the CDR3 is 15 residues. The germline gives CDR1 SGHRS, CDR2 YFSETQ. V was clipped by 4 bases and J by 3 bases, with 13 bases between them. The CDR3, as DNA: TGCGCCAGCAGCATACAGGGAGGGTACACCGGGGAGCTGTTTTTT. Amino acid sequence: CASSIQGGYTGELFF.

The chain is built from TRBV6-5 and TRBJ1-1, with a weak D call TRBD1 (5 bases). With 10 bases removed from V and 4 bases from J, the gap between germline ends came to 16 bases. Per the germline V gene, CDR1 is MNHEY and CDR2 is SVGAGI. This CDR3 region has 13 residues. CDR3 nucleotide sequence: TGTGCCACCACCAGGGAGGGTGGCACTGAAGCTTTCTTT. Translation: CATTREGGTEAFF.

The chain couples TRBV9 to TRBJ2-5, with D possibly being TRBD2 (7 bases). The CDR3 is 16 amino acids. The germline V gene has CDR1 SGDLS and CDR2 YYNGEE. The germline V and J ends were trimmed by 3 bases and 2 bases, with 17 bases remaining between them. CDR3 in DNA: TGTGCCAGCAGCGAGGGGGTAGCGGGTATACAAGAGACCCAGTACTTC. Residues: CASSEGVAGIQETQYF.

V usage is TRBV11-2 and J usage is TRBJ2-2; unclear D gene. The ends were cut back, 3 bases at V and 4 bases at J, with 9 bases in the middle. The CDR3 runs 14 residues. CDR1 and CDR2 (germline): SGHAT, FQNNGV. Here the CDR3 reads CASSFRQATGELFF. The CDR3 DNA is TGTGCCAGCAGCTTTAGGCAGGCCACCGGGGAGCTGTTTTTT. The whole variable domain, remainder taken from reference TRBV11-2 and TRBJ2-2, is EAGVAQSPRYKIIEKRQSVAFWCNPISGHATLYWYQQILGQGPKLLIQFQNNGVVDDSQLPKDRFSAERLKGVDSTLKIQPAKLEDSAVYLCASSFRQATGELFFGEGSRLTVL.

V gene TRBV6-6 combines with J gene TRBJ1-2; 7 nucleotides agree with TRBD1. Germline CDR1 is MNHNY and CDR2 is SVGAGI (reference sequence). This CDR3 contains 14 residues. J was trimmed by 5 bases and V by 6 bases; bases with no gene match: 9. The CDR3 DNA follows: TGTGCCAGCAGCCCACCCGGGACAGCTTATGGCTACACCTTC. Translating gives CASSPPGTAYGYTF.

The V call is TRBV10-3, the J call TRBJ1-2; TRBD1 agrees at 10 bases. The ends lost 0 bases at V and 7 bases at J; junction bases unmatched: 14. Germline CDR1 and CDR2: ENHRY and SYGVKD. The CDR3 consists of 18 residues. CDR3 region: CAISESRTGGTVGRGYTF. The CDR3 coding sequence is TGTGCCATCAGTGAGTCGCGGACAGGGGGTACGGTCGGGCGTGGCTACACCTTC.

The chain is built from TRBV6-5 and TRBJ2-7, with unresolved D. The germline CDR1 and CDR2 sequences are MNHEY and SVGAGI. Trimming cost V 4 bases and J 4 bases, with 5 bases left between them. The CDR3 covers 11 residues. The CDR3, as DNA: TGTGCCAGCAGTTCAAAATACGAGCAGTACTTC. Protein product: CASSSKYEQYF.

The chain joins TRBV5-4 to TRBJ1-1; D is unclear. Trimming removed 4 bases at V and 1 base at J, with 11 bases between. The germline V gene encodes CDR1 SGHNT and CDR2 YYREEE (reference sequence). The CDR3 length is 14 residues. This chain's CDR3 is CASSTTRRNTEAFF. DNA of the CDR3: TGTGCCAGCAGCACAACCCGAAGGAACACTGAAGCTTTCTTT.

With respect to this clone: An end of the junction differs from the germline gene, which may be a read error. This chain links TRBV28 with TRBJ2-7; 7 positions agree with TRBD1. The V gene's germline CDR1 is MDHEN and CDR2 SYDVKM. The CDR3 spans 13 residues. CDR3 DNA sequence: TGTGCCAGCAGCCCGACAGGGACCTACGAGCAGCACTTC. Its protein is CASSPTGTYEQHF.

The CDR3 coding sequence is TGTGCCATTACGGACAGGGAAGACTACGAGCAGTACTTC. Its protein is CAITDREDYEQYF. The chain couples TRBV10-3 to TRBJ2-7, with 8 bases identical to TRBD1. The CDR3 loop spans 13 amino acids. The germline V gene has CDR1 ENHRY and CDR2 SYGVKD. Trimming cost V 9 bases and J 3 bases; bases outside gene matches: 7.

The CDR3 DNA is TGTGCCAGCAAAAGAGTCGGGGCGGACTATGGCTACACCTTC. Translated, it gives CASKRVGADYGYTF. V gene TRBV5-4 combines with J gene TRBJ1-2, with D perhaps TRBD1 (5 bases). Trimming took off 6 bases at V and 3 bases at J, with 15 bases between the two ends. Germline V CDR1 and CDR2: SGHNT, YYREEE (reference sequence). This CDR3 contains 14 residues.

V is TRBV9 and J is TRBJ2-3; no clear D. The CDR3 spans 12 residues. CDR1 and CDR2 from the germline V gene are SGDLS and YYNGEE. The ends were cut back, 4 bases at V and 6 bases at J, with 9 bases in the middle. CDR3 in amino acids: CASSRLRDTQYF. The CDR3 DNA reads TGTGCCAGCAGCCGCCTACGGGATACGCAGTATTTT.

Only one count was recorded for this clone. This chain joins TRBV7-3 and TRBJ2-2; D unresolved. Germline V gives CDR1 SGHTA, CDR2 FQGTGA. The CDR3 has 14 residues. Trimming removed 2 bases at V and 6 bases at J, with 10 bases between. CDR3 sequence reads: CASSLDPSSGELFF. DNA of the CDR3: TGTGCCAGCAGCTTAGATCCGTCGTCCGGGGAGCTGTTTTTT.

This chain uses TRBV7-6 with TRBJ2-7; weak D call: TRBD1 (6 bases). CDR1 is SGHVS and CDR2 is FNYEAQ in the germline V gene. The CDR3 has 15 residues. V was clipped by 1 base and J by 2 bases, with 12 bases between them. CDR3 nucleotide sequence: TGTGCCAGCAGCTTAGGATCCAGGGGTCCCTACGAGCAGTACTTC. It encodes CASSLGSRGPYEQYF.

The chain joins TRBV30 to TRBJ2-5, with D tentatively TRBD2 (6 bases). CDR1 and CDR2 (germline): GTSNPN, SVGIG (reference sequence). The CDR3 is made up of 14 amino acids. Trimming took 0 bases from V and 4 from J, leaving 12 bases between them. This chain's CDR3 is CAWSVSGGGETQYF. CDR3 nucleotides: TGTGCCTGGAGTGTATCTGGGGGAGGAGAGACCCAGTACTTC. Based on the CDR3 plus reference TRBV30 and TRBJ2-5, the full variable domain is SQTIHQWPATLVQPVGSPLSLECTVEGTSNPNLYWYRQAAGRGLQLLFYSVGIGQISSEVPQNLSASRPQDRQFILSSKKLLLSDSGFYLCAWSVSGGGETQYFGPGTRLLVL.

The chain has TRBV11-2 and TRBJ2-7, with 11 bases fitting TRBD1. The CDR3 length is 15 residues. Germline CDR1 reads SGHAT; CDR2 reads FQNNGV. Losses at the gene ends were 5 bases for V and 5 bases for J; bases not matched to a gene: 8. The CDR3 region has the DNA TGTGCCAGCAGCCCTCCGGGGACAGGGGGGAACGAGCAGTACTTC. The encoded protein is CASSPPGTGGNEQYF.

The J gene is TRBJ2-6, the V gene TRBV5-4, with 7 bases matching TRBD1. The CDR3 consists of 17 residues. Germline V lookup: CDR1 SGHNT, CDR2 YYREEE (reference sequence). J was trimmed by 0 bases and V by 0 bases; bases with no gene match: 3. The CDR3 is CASSLGQGNSGANVLTF. In DNA form, the CDR3 reads TGTGCCAGCAGCTTGGGACAGGGCAACTCTGGGGCCAACGTCCTGACTTTC.

V gene TRBV30 combines with J gene TRBJ1-3, with D possibly TRBD1 on 5 matching bases. CDR1 GTSNPN and CDR2 SVGIG come from the germline V gene (reference sequence). CDR3 size: 17 residues. Trimming shortened V by 0 bases and J by 0 bases, and 15 bases separated the two germline ends. The CDR3 nucleotides read TGTGCCTGGAGTGTCGGACGAGGGACCCGCTCTGGAAACACCATATATTTT. Translating it yields CAWSVGRGTRSGNTIYF.

As concerns this clone: Relative to the germline gene, one junction end is altered; a read error may explain this. This sequence joins TRBV19 and TRBJ2-1, with 9 positions matching TRBD2. The CDR3 has 14 amino acids. Per germline, CDR1 LNHDA and CDR2 SQIVND (reference sequence). The CDR3 DNA is TGTGCCAGTAGTATTACCCAGCGGGAGGCCCCCCCGGTCTTC. Translated, it gives CASSITQREAPPVF. The full variable domain, with the rest looked up from reference TRBV19 and TRBJ2-1, is DGGITQSPKYLFRKEGQNVTLSCEQNLNHDAMYWYRQDPGQGLRLIYYSQIVNDFQKGDIAEGYSVSREKKESFPLTVTSAQKNPTAFYLCASSITQREAPPVFGPGTRLTVL.

This rearrangement joins TRBV30 to TRBJ2-1; weak D call: TRBD2 (6 bases). The CDR3 length is 13 residues. Per the germline V gene, CDR1 is GTSNPN and CDR2 is SVGIG (reference sequence). V dropped 4 bases and J dropped 7 bases, with 14 bases sitting between them. The DNA for the CDR3 is TGTGCCTGGAACGGGGGAAGAGTGAATGAGCAGTTCTTC. It yields the protein CAWNGGRVNEQFF. The whole variable domain, remainder taken from reference TRBV30 and TRBJ2-1, is SQTIHQWPATLVQPVGSPLSLECTVEGTSNPNLYWYRQAAGRGLQLLFYSVGIGQISSEVPQNLSASRPQDRQFILSSKKLLLSDSGFYLCAWNGGRVNEQFFGPGTRLTVL.

The chain couples TRBV4-3 to TRBJ1-4, with D possibly being TRBD1 (5 bases). CDR1 is LGHNA and CDR2 is YSLEER in the germline V gene. There are 15 residues in the CDR3. The V end lost 1 base, the J end lost 4 bases, and 10 bases lay between the germline ends. The CDR3 sequence is CASSQGPGLNEKLFF. DNA of the CDR3: TGCGCCAGCAGCCAAGGTCCGGGACTTAATGAAAAACTGTTTTTT.